Listed below are T cell receptor beta chains from one sample, sequenced in a study of early stage breast cancer tumors. Using immunoSEQ multiplex PCR, the repertoire was profiled, and TCRdb retains in-frame clones only, with some absent. This table holds roughly 40,000 clones, around two thirds found once. Sequencing was carried out using blood. These receptors came from a person aged 45-65 years with breast cancer. CDR3s include the opening cysteine and the closing phenylalanine or tryptophan. D genes are given only for firm matches. For some rows the clone size is stated as once, few or many, or as a class when expanded; others skip it.

J gene: TRBJ1-2; V gene: TRBV5-1; D gene: TRBD1; clone size: .; CDR3 protein: CASSKGQGLDYGYTF
J gene: TRBJ1-1; V gene: TRBV29-1; D gene: .; clone size: few; CDR3 protein: CSVDGQYKTEAFF
J gene: TRBJ1-3; V gene: TRBV2; D gene: .; clone size: .; CDR3 protein: CASQTDRLGNTIYF
J gene: TRBJ1-6; V gene: TRBV5-5; D gene: TRBD1; clone size: .; CDR3 protein: CASSPDRVRDNSPLHF
J gene: TRBJ1-1; V gene: TRBV5-4; D gene: .; clone size: .; CDR3 protein: CASSLPSGGGRGTEAFF
J gene: TRBJ2-6; V gene: TRBV5-5; D gene: TRBD1; clone size: .; CDR3 protein: CASSFGTGHSGANVLTF
J gene: TRBJ1-5; V gene: TRBV6-1; D gene: .; clone size: .; CDR3 protein: CASSGRPHSNQPQHF
J gene: TRBJ1-5; V gene: TRBV19; D gene: .; clone size: few; CDR3 protein: CASSMEAAQPQHF
J gene: TRBJ2-3; V gene: TRBV19; D gene: TRBD2; clone size: .; CDR3 protein: CASETSGRVTDTQYF
J gene: TRBJ2-5; V gene: TRBV5-1; D gene: .; clone size: .; CDR3 protein: CASSPASGTQEIQYF
J gene: TRBJ1-2; V gene: TRBV14; D gene: .; clone size: .; CDR3 protein: CASRVDRFHYGYTF
J gene: TRBJ1-5; V gene: TRBV6-1; D gene: .; clone size: .; CDR3 protein: CASSESPGSPNQPQHF
J gene: TRBJ2-7; V gene: TRBV7-9; D gene: .; clone size: .; CDR3 protein: CASSFGLVSGDYEQYF
J gene: TRBJ1-5; V gene: TRBV1; D gene: .; clone size: .; CDR3 protein: CTSSQEGGGGQPQHF
J gene: TRBJ2-5; V gene: TRBV2; D gene: TRBD2; clone size: once; CDR3 protein: CASRGGYKEAQYF
J gene: TRBJ2-4; V gene: TRBV6-6; D gene: .; clone size: .; CDR3 protein: CASSPGHTKNIQYF
J gene: TRBJ2-5; V gene: TRBV25-1; D gene: TRBD1; clone size: .; CDR3 protein: CASSESSRDRGVETQYF
J gene: TRBJ2-1; V gene: TRBV25-1; D gene: .; clone size: .; CDR3 protein: CASSAKGIRKTYNEQFF
J gene: TRBJ2-1; V gene: TRBV7-9; D gene: TRBD1; clone size: .; CDR3 protein: CASTTGTGGLDEQFF
J gene: TRBJ1-1; V gene: TRBV7-2; D gene: .; clone size: .; CDR3 protein: CASSLRQVNTEAFF
J gene: TRBJ2-7; V gene: TRBV5-1; D gene: .; clone size: once; CDR3 protein: CASSLEGTGVGEQYF
J gene: TRBJ1-6; V gene: TRBV11-2; D gene: TRBD1; clone size: .; CDR3 protein: CASSLYRGPDSPLHF
J gene: TRBJ2-7; V gene: TRBV21-1; D gene: .; clone size: .; CDR3 protein: CASSKWTAYEQYF
J gene: TRBJ2-2; V gene: TRBV9; D gene: .; clone size: few; CDR3 protein: CASSVTGFGELFF
J gene: TRBJ1-2; V gene: TRBV7-2; D gene: .; clone size: .; CDR3 protein: CASSLDGMQRAGYTF
J gene: TRBJ1-4; V gene: TRBV4-3; D gene: .; clone size: .; CDR3 protein: CASSQGGSRGEKLFF
J gene: TRBJ1-2; V gene: TRBV9; D gene: TRBD1; clone size: .; CDR3 protein: CASSAQGVWGYTF
J gene: TRBJ2-3; V gene: TRBV5-1; D gene: .; clone size: .; CDR3 protein: CASSLGQPTDTQYF